The 25 T cell receptor beta chains below all came from one sample that was sequenced in a study of graft-versus-host responses after intestinal transplantation. Data came from immunoSEQ multiplex PCR; TCRdb stores just in-frame clones and leaves some out. The data show more than 55,000 clones, with roughly 90% seen just once and 1.6% held by the top ten. The sequencing used PBMCs, collected 26 days after transplant. The source of these receptors is a human patient who received an intestinal transplant, so some T cells may come from the graft donor.

This chain links TRBV9 with TRBJ1-4; a possible D gene is TRBD1 (5 bases). CDR1 SGDLS and CDR2 YYNGEE come from the germline V gene. This CDR3 is 15 amino acids long. Between the trimmed V and J ends, which lost 0 bases and 3 bases, there was a span of 9 bases. The CDR3: CASSVAGGANEKLFF. Here the CDR3 DNA reads TGTGCCAGCAGCGTAGCTGGGGGGGCTAATGAAAAACTGTTTTTT. The whole variable domain, remainder taken from reference TRBV9 and TRBJ1-4, is DSGVTQTPKHLITATGQRVTLRCSPRSGDLSVYWYQQSLDQGLQFLIQYYNGEERAKGNILERFSAQQFPDLHSELNLSSLELGDSALYFCASSVAGGANEKLFFGSGTQLSVL.

The chain combines TRBV25-1 with TRBJ1-4; 7 nucleotides agree with TRBD1. CDR3 length: 16 residues. With V trimmed by 3 bases and J by 5 bases, 9 bases remained unmatched. Germline CDR1 MGHDK, CDR2 SYGVNS. CDR3 sequence reads: CASSEGPGTVNEKLFF. The DNA for the CDR3 is TGTGCCAGCAGTGAGGGACCCGGGACAGTGAATGAAAAACTGTTTTTT.

CDR3 region: CASSPPGAGAIYNSPLHF. CDR3 in DNA: TGTGCCAGCAGCCCGCCCGGGGCGGGGGCAATCTATAATTCACCCCTCCACTTT. This chain links TRBV11-2 with TRBJ1-6; TRBD1 might be the D (6 bases). V lost 5 bases and J 3 bases, leaving 20 bases between the germline ends. This CDR3 comprises 18 residues. CDR1 is SGHAT and CDR2 is FQNNGV in the germline V gene.

V usage is TRBV7-9 and J usage is TRBJ1-4; tentatively, D is TRBD1 (6 bases). The V end lost 0 bases, the J end lost 6 bases, and 14 bases lay between the germline ends. The CDR3 is made up of 16 amino acids. Germline V gene sequence: CDR1 SEHNR, CDR2 FQNEAQ (reference sequence). DNA of the CDR3: TGTGCCAGCAGCTTAGCAGTGGCAGGGGTGTATGAAAAACTGTTTTTT. It encodes CASSLAVAGVYEKLFF.

This rearrangement joins TRBV4-3 to TRBJ2-5, with a tentative D call TRBD2 (5 bases). V lost 0 bases, J lost 3 bases, and 11 bases lay in between. Germline assignment: CDR1 LGHNA and CDR2 YSLEER. The CDR3 length is 15 residues. The CDR3, as DNA: TGCGCCAGCAGCCAAGACGCAGGACTCGAAGAGACCCAGTACTTC. Translation: CASSQDAGLEETQYF.

This chain connects TRBV4-1 to TRBJ2-3, with D perhaps matching TRBD1 (7 bases). V gave up 4 bases and J gave up 5 bases, with 16 bases separating them. The germline V gene has CDR1 MGHRA and CDR2 YSYEKL. CDR3 length equals 15 residues. The CDR3 loop reads CASSPPPGGRDTQYF. CDR3 DNA: TGCGCCAGCAGCCCGCCCCCAGGGGGGAGAGATACGCAGTATTTT.

The J gene is TRBJ2-2, the V gene TRBV29-1; maybe TRBD1 (6 bases). V lost 6 bases to trimming and J lost 5 bases, with 16 bases between them. Looked up from germline, CDR1 is SQVTM and CDR2 is ANQGSEA. This CDR3 spans 14 amino acids. CDR3 coding DNA: TGCAGCGTATTCTTGACCCAGGGGACCGGGGAGCTGTTTTTT. It yields the protein CSVFLTQGTGELFF.

The CDR3 sequence is CASSQTPGQGSTPLHF. The CDR3 DNA reads TGTGCCAGCAGTCAAACCCCGGGACAGGGGTCGACACCCCTCCACTTT. V gene TRBV28 combines with J gene TRBJ1-6; 10 bases agree with TRBD1. The CDR3 is 16 residues long. V lost 5 bases, J lost 11 bases, and 12 bases stayed unmatched. Germline V gene data show CDR1 as MDHEN and CDR2 as SYDVKM.

The chain combines TRBV5-4 with TRBJ1-4, with 8 bases lining up with TRBD1. The germline V gene encodes CDR1 SGHNT and CDR2 YYREEE (reference sequence). Trimming at V came to 4 bases and at J to 4 bases, leaving 3 bases not matched to a gene. The length of the CDR3 is 14 residues. This CDR3 reads CASSRTGNNEKLFF. As DNA, the CDR3 is TGTGCCAGCAGCCGGACAGGGAATAATGAAAAACTGTTTTTT.

V is TRBV6-5 and J is TRBJ2-1, with 9 bases matching TRBD2. This CDR3 has 13 amino acids. Germline CDR1 MNHEY, CDR2 SVGAGI. V was clipped by 8 bases and J by 6 bases; unmatched bases: 5. The CDR3 nucleotides are TGTGCCAGCTGGCGGGAGGGGATCAATGAGCAGTTCTTC. It encodes CASWREGINEQFF.

This sequence joins TRBV19 and TRBJ1-1, with D unresolved. Deletions cut 6 bases from V and 0 bases from J, with 14 bases between. The CDR3 runs to 15 residues. Germline CDR1 and CDR2: LNHDA and SQIVND (reference sequence). CDR3 amino acids: CASSKDSRMNTEAFF. The CDR3 DNA is TGTGCCAGTAGCAAGGACTCAAGAATGAACACTGAAGCTTTCTTT.

This clone showed up just a few times. CDR3 amino acids: CASRVATSGNTIYF. In nucleotides, the CDR3 is TGTGCCAGCAGAGTGGCAACCTCTGGAAACACCATATATTTT. This rearrangement joins TRBV28 to TRBJ1-3; no firm D call. The CDR3 runs to 14 residues. CDR1 and CDR2 (germline): MDHEN, SYDVKM. Trimming took 6 bases from V and 0 from J, leaving 9 bases between them.

Concerning this clone: The limits of the CDR3 on the DNA are not certain, so only TCRdb's listed CDR3 is given. The rearrangement joins TRBV7-8 to TRBJ1-5; TRBD1 reflects the table's D call only, with no check against the DNA. A total of 16 residues make up the CDR3, ends included. CDR1 is SGHVS, CDR2 FQNEAQ, per germline. The CDR3 reads CASSLSGQGAYQPQHF.

The rearrangement joins TRBV6-5 to TRBJ2-6; no reliable D call. The CDR3 length is 13 residues. Germline CDR1 and CDR2: MNHEY and SVGAGI. The V gene lost 8 bases and the J gene lost 0 bases, with 5 bases spanning the gap. This CDR3 is CASSISGANVLTF. CDR3 nucleotide sequence: TGTGCCAGCTCTATCTCTGGGGCCAACGTCCTGACTTTC.

The chain links TRBV9 to TRBJ2-1; 7 nucleotides line up with TRBD2. V shed 1 base and J 0 bases; nucleotides not matched to a gene: 4. CDR1 is SGDLS, CDR2 YYNGEE, per germline. The CDR3 contains 16 residues. The CDR3 coding sequence is TGTGCCAGCAGCGTATTGCGGGGGAGCTCCTACAATGAGCAGTTCTTC. This encodes CASSVLRGSSYNEQFF. The full variable domain, in which reference TRBV9 and TRBJ2-1 provide the parts outside the CDR3, is DSGVTQTPKHLITATGQRVTLRCSPRSGDLSVYWYQQSLDQGLQFLIQYYNGEERAKGNILERFSAQQFPDLHSELNLSSLELGDSALYFCASSVLRGSSYNEQFFGPGTRLTVL.

The chain has TRBV19 and TRBJ2-5; 8 nucleotides agree with TRBD1. The CDR3 consists of 14 residues. V was clipped by 6 bases and J by 7 bases; unmatched bases: 10. Germline V CDR1 and CDR2: LNHDA, SQIVND (reference sequence). CDR3 DNA sequence: TGTGCCAGTAGCCCCTCTGGACAGGGACGGACCCAGTACTTC. Translating it yields CASSPSGQGRTQYF.

The V gene is TRBV5-4, the J gene TRBJ2-1; 9 positions agree with TRBD2. CDR1 SGHNT and CDR2 YYREEE come from the germline V gene (reference sequence). The junction had 9 bases not matched to a gene; V was cut back by 1 base and J by 10 bases. This CDR3 is built from 15 residues. This CDR3 is CASSLFLAGHGEQFF. The CDR3, as DNA: TGTGCCAGCAGCTTGTTCCTAGCGGGGCATGGAGAGCAGTTCTTC.

V gene TRBV5-1 combines with J gene TRBJ1-2; a possible D gene is TRBD1 (5 bases). Germline V gene sequence: CDR1 SGHRS, CDR2 YFSETQ. Between the trimmed V and J ends, which lost 0 bases and 4 bases, there was a span of 10 bases. The CDR3 is made up of 14 amino acids. DNA for the CDR3: TGCGCCAGCAGCTTGGGGGACTACCCCTATGGCTACACCTTC. It translates to CASSLGDYPYGYTF.

The V call is TRBV7-3, the J call TRBJ1-1, with D hard to call. The length of the CDR3 is 13 residues. The V gene's germline CDR1 is SGHTA and CDR2 FQGTGA. V lost 5 bases and J 6 bases, leaving 13 bases between the germline ends. CDR3 sequence: CASSPQMGSEAFF. DNA for the CDR3: TGTGCCAGCAGCCCGCAGATGGGCTCTGAAGCTTTCTTT.

V gene TRBV11-1 combines with J gene TRBJ2-7, with TRBD1 as a possible D gene (6 bases). V gave up 5 bases and J gave up 6 bases, with 23 bases separating them. The germline V gene has CDR1 SGHAT and CDR2 FQDESV (reference sequence). This CDR3 comprises 16 residues. CDR3 DNA: TGTGCCAGCAGCACCCCAGGGGCAGGGGTTGCTATCGAGCAGTACTTC. This codes for CASSTPGAGVAIEQYF.

CDR3 sequence (DNA): TGTGCCATCAGTCAGGGGATGAACACTGAAGCTTTCTTT. Its protein product is CAISQGMNTEAFF. V and J are TRBV10-3 and TRBJ1-1; a possible D gene is TRBD1 (6 bases). The CDR3 has 13 residues. Germline V CDR1 and CDR2: ENHRY, SYGVKD. The V end lost 5 bases, the J end lost 0 bases, and 7 bases lay between the germline ends.

The chain combines TRBV25-1 with TRBJ2-5; no clear D. This CDR3 is built from 15 residues. Per the germline V gene, CDR1 is MGHDK and CDR2 is SYGVNS. Trimming shortened V by 5 bases and J by 3 bases, and 16 bases separated the two germline ends. The CDR3 reads CASSPNSKAKETQYF. The CDR3 DNA reads TGTGCCAGCAGTCCCAACAGTAAAGCAAAAGAGACCCAGTACTTC. Full variable domain (outside the CDR3, taken from reference TRBV25-1 and TRBJ2-5): EADIYQTPRYLVIGTGKKITLECSQTMGHDKMYWYQQDPGMELHLIHYSYGVNSTEKGDLSSESTVSRIRTEHFPLTLESARPSHTSQYLCASSPNSKAKETQYFGPGTRLLVL.

The chain is built from TRBV28 and TRBJ1-5; 8 bases map to TRBD1. CDR3 length: 17 amino acids. Unmatched junction bases numbered 9, after V lost 5 bases and J lost 0 bases. Looked up from germline, CDR1 is MDHEN and CDR2 is SYDVKM. The CDR3 bases are TGTGCCAGCAGTCTGGACAGGGCTGGTAATAGCAATCAGCCCCAGCATTTT. Protein: CASSLDRAGNSNQPQHF.

The count of this clone is one. CDR3 DNA: TGTGCCATCAACGGGGAGCGGCAGGCGGGCCAGCCCCAGCATTTT. The encoded protein is CAINGERQAGQPQHF. This chain links TRBV10-3 with TRBJ1-5; no reliable D call. Trimming took 7 bases from V and 7 from J, leaving 20 bases between them. This CDR3 comprises 15 residues. Germline lookup yields CDR1 ENHRY and CDR2 SYGVKD.

This clone was found a few times. This chain joins TRBV18 and TRBJ1-5, with 9 bases lining up with TRBD1. The ends lost 3 bases at V and 6 bases at J; junction bases unmatched: 6. The germline CDR1 and CDR2 sequences are KGHSH and LQKENI. The CDR3 is made up of 15 amino acids. This CDR3 is CASSPPGQGSQPQHF. In DNA, the CDR3 is TGTGCCAGCTCACCCCCGGGACAGGGCAGTCAGCCCCAGCATTTT. Supplemented by reference TRBV18 and TRBJ1-5, the full variable domain reads NAGVMQNPRHLVRRRGQEARLRCSPMKGHSHVYWYRQLPEEGLKFMVYLQKENIIDESGMPKERFSAEFPKEGPSILRIQQVVRGDSAAYFCASSPPGQGSQPQHFGDGTRLSIL.